The rows below give T cell receptor beta chains drawn from one sample of a study of CD8 T cells in Susac syndrome. TCRdb analysed the immunoSEQ multiplex PCR reads with MiXCR anew, one entry per CDR3 protein. The table shows about 90,000 distinct CDR3 sequences, with 85% to 95% occurring only once. The sequencing sample was made of CD8+ T cells from PBMCs. The receptors were gathered from a human donor in good health. CDR3s include the opening cysteine and the closing phenylalanine or tryptophan. The order of the fields is clone size, D gene, V gene, J gene, CDR3 DNA, CDR3 protein. D genes are given only for firm matches. Clone size, where shown, is once, few, many, or a class for clones that have expanded.

clone size: few
D gene: NA
V gene: TRBV18
J gene: TRBJ2-3
CDR3 DNA: TGTGCCAGCTCACCTTTCCAACCGGGTCCTCTCAGCGATACGCAGTATTTT
CDR3 protein: CASSPFQPGPLSDTQYF

clone size: NA
D gene: NA
V gene: TRBV29-1
J gene: TRBJ1-4
CDR3 DNA: TGCAGCGTTGTGCTTCCCAGGGGAGGAGAAAAACTGTTTTTT
CDR3 protein: CSVVLPRGGEKLFF

clone size: NA
D gene: TRBD1
V gene: TRBV2
J gene: TRBJ2-7
CDR3 DNA: TGTGCCAGCAGCATCCCCGGGACAGGGAACAACGAGCAGTACTTC
CDR3 protein: CASSIPGTGNNEQYF

clone size: once
D gene: NA
V gene: TRBV6-1
J gene: TRBJ1-6
CDR3 DNA: TGTGCCAGCCATGGGGGGTGGGTTGTCAGTTATAATTCACCCCTCCACTTT
CDR3 protein: CASHGGWVVSYNSPLHF

clone size: NA
D gene: NA
V gene: TRBV5-1
J gene: TRBJ2-7
CDR3 DNA: TGCGCCAGCAGCTTCGGACAGGGACTACCCTACGAGCAGTACTTC
CDR3 protein: CASSFGQGLPYEQYF

clone size: NA
D gene: NA
V gene: TRBV3-1
J gene: TRBJ2-3
CDR3 DNA: TGTGCCAGCAGCCCAACACGGGGTGGGACAGATACGCAGTATTTT
CDR3 protein: CASSPTRGGTDTQYF

clone size: NA
D gene: NA
V gene: TRBV13
J gene: TRBJ1-3
CDR3 DNA: TGTGCCAGCAGCCTATCGACAGGTGGAAACACCATATATTTT
CDR3 protein: CASSLSTGGNTIYF

clone size: NA
D gene: NA
V gene: TRBV2
J gene: TRBJ2-3
CDR3 DNA: TGTGCCAGCAGTGAATGGAGGGGGGGGGCAGATACGCAGTATTTT
CDR3 protein: CASSEWRGGADTQYF

clone size: NA
D gene: NA
V gene: TRBV10-3
J gene: TRBJ1-1
CDR3 DNA: TGTGCCATCAGTCGGGCAGGAGGGGGGACGAACACTGAAGCTTTCTTT
CDR3 protein: CAISRAGGGTNTEAFF

clone size: NA
D gene: TRBD1
V gene: TRBV9
J gene: TRBJ1-1
CDR3 DNA: TGTGCCAGCAGCCCCCTGGACAGGGGCAACACTGAAGCTTTCTTT
CDR3 protein: CASSPLDRGNTEAFF

clone size: few
D gene: NA
V gene: TRBV9
J gene: TRBJ2-2
CDR3 DNA: TGTGCCAGTTTGGGGAACACCGGGGAGCTGTTTTTT
CDR3 protein: CASLGNTGELFF

clone size: NA
D gene: NA
V gene: TRBV12-3/TRBV12-4
J gene: TRBJ2-2
CDR3 DNA: TGTGCCAGCAGTTTAGTACTGAACACCGGGGAGCTGTTTTTT
CDR3 protein: CASSLVLNTGELFF

clone size: NA
D gene: TRBD1
V gene: TRBV29-1
J gene: TRBJ2-1
CDR3 DNA: TGCAGCGTTGAAGTCCGACAGGGGCTGGGTGAGCAGTTCTTC
CDR3 protein: CSVEVRQGLGEQFF

clone size: NA
D gene: TRBD1
V gene: TRBV13
J gene: TRBJ2-7
CDR3 DNA: TGTGCCAGCAGCCCAGAGGGACAGGGGGCGAGGGAGCAGTACTTC
CDR3 protein: CASSPEGQGAREQYF

clone size: NA
D gene: NA
V gene: TRBV9
J gene: TRBJ2-7
CDR3 DNA: TGTGCCAGCAGCCCCGAAGGGGGCTCCTACGAGCAGTACTTC
CDR3 protein: CASSPEGGSYEQYF

clone size: NA
D gene: TRBD1
V gene: TRBV25-1
J gene: TRBJ1-5
CDR3 DNA: TGTGCCAGCAGTGAATACAGGGACAGGGGGACTGCAAATCAGCCCCAGCATTTT
CDR3 protein: CASSEYRDRGTANQPQHF

clone size: NA
D gene: TRBD1
V gene: TRBV29-1
J gene: TRBJ2-7
CDR3 DNA: TGCAGCGCCAGGACAGGTAACACCTACGAGCAGTACTTC
CDR3 protein: CSARTGNTYEQYF

clone size: NA
D gene: NA
V gene: TRBV6-5
J gene: TRBJ2-7
CDR3 DNA: TGTGCCAGCAGTGTCTCGGACAGCTCCTACGAGCAGTACTTC
CDR3 protein: CASSVSDSSYEQYF

clone size: NA
D gene: NA
V gene: TRBV29-1
J gene: TRBJ2-2
CDR3 DNA: TGCAGCGCCGCTGGACGCAACACCGGGAAGCTGTTTTTT
CDR3 protein: CSAAGRNTGKLFF

clone size: NA
D gene: NA
V gene: TRBV20-1
J gene: TRBJ2-1
CDR3 DNA: TGCAGTGCCCGAGGAGTGGGGGGGCCTAATGAGCAGTTCTTC
CDR3 protein: CSARGVGGPNEQFF

clone size: NA
D gene: TRBD1
V gene: TRBV27
J gene: TRBJ1-2
CDR3 DNA: TGTGCCAGCAGGGCCGGGACAGGGATCTATGGCTACACCTTC
CDR3 protein: CASRAGTGIYGYTF

clone size: NA
D gene: NA
V gene: TRBV7-9
J gene: TRBJ2-7
CDR3 DNA: TGTGCCAGCAGCTTAAAATCGGATAGCTCCTACGAGCAGTACTTC
CDR3 protein: CASSLKSDSSYEQYF

clone size: NA
D gene: TRBD1
V gene: TRBV13
J gene: TRBJ2-1
CDR3 DNA: TGTGCCAGCAGCCACCCAGGGGGTGGGTACAATGAGCAGTTCTTC
CDR3 protein: CASSHPGGGYNEQFF

clone size: NA
D gene: NA
V gene: TRBV9
J gene: TRBJ1-2
CDR3 DNA: TGTGCCAGCAGCCCTCAAGGGGCACACGACAACTATGGCTACACCTTC
CDR3 protein: CASSPQGAHDNYGYTF

clone size: NA
D gene: TRBD1
V gene: TRBV4-1
J gene: TRBJ2-2
CDR3 DNA: TGCGCCAGCAGCCTATTAGGATCGGACAGGGCAAACACCGGGGAGCTGTTTTTT
CDR3 protein: CASSLLGSDRANTGELFF

clone size: NA
D gene: NA
V gene: TRBV6-5
J gene: TRBJ1-1
CDR3 DNA: TGTGCCAGCACCGTATCTGCGAACACTGAAGCTTTCTTT
CDR3 protein: CASTVSANTEAFF

clone size: NA
D gene: NA
V gene: TRBV5-1
J gene: TRBJ1-1
CDR3 DNA: TGCGCCAGCAGCTTGTTTTTCGGGGACACTGAAGCTTTCTTT
CDR3 protein: CASSLFFGDTEAFF

clone size: NA
D gene: NA
V gene: TRBV5-1
J gene: TRBJ1-1
CDR3 DNA: TGCGCCAGCAGCTTGTTAAGAGGGGTCAGGACTGAAGCTTTCTTT
CDR3 protein: CASSLLRGVRTEAFF

clone size: NA
D gene: NA
V gene: TRBV19
J gene: TRBJ1-2
CDR3 DNA: TGTGCCAGTAGTTTGACTACAGGGAACTATGGCTACACCTTC
CDR3 protein: CASSLTTGNYGYTF

clone size: NA
D gene: NA
V gene: TRBV3-1
J gene: TRBJ2-7
CDR3 DNA: TGTGCCAGCAGCCATTATCCTCTTGGCTTTTCGAACGAGCAGTACTTC
CDR3 protein: CASSHYPLGFSNEQYF

clone size: NA
D gene: NA
V gene: TRBV13
J gene: TRBJ2-7
CDR3 DNA: TGTGCCAGCAGCTCAGTAGGACTTATGAGCTCCTACGAGCAGTACTTC
CDR3 protein: CASSSVGLMSSYEQYF

clone size: NA
D gene: NA
V gene: TRBV6-5
J gene: TRBJ1-1
CDR3 DNA: TGTGCCAGCAGTTACCCGAATTCGGGGCTTGGGGCTTTCTTT
CDR3 protein: CASSYPNSGLGAFF